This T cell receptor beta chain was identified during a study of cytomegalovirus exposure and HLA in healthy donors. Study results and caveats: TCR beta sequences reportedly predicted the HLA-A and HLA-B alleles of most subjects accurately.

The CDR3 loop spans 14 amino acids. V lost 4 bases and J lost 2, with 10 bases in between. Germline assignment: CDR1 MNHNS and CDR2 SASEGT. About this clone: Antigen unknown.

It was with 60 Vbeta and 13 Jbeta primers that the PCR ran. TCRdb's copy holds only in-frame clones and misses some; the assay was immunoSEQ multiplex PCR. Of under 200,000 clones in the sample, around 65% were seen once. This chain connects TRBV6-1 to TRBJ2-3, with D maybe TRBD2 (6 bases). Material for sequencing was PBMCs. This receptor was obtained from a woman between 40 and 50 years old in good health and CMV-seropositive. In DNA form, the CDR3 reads TGTGCCAGCAGTGGGGGACTTTACACAGATACGCAGTATTTT. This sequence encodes CASSGGLYTDTQYF.